Below are 17 T cell receptor beta chains sequenced from a single sample in a study of T cell repertoires in cytomegalovirus infection. TCRdb reprocessed the reads with MiXCR, giving one entry per CDR3 protein. The data show roughly 920,000 distinct CDR3 sequences, roughly 31% seen once. Antigens for these TCRs are unknown. Sequences were derived from cultured CD8+ T cells from PBMCs, sampled from culture after CMV antigen stimulation. Source of these receptors: a human donor in good health (CMV status not recorded). Some clones in this sample may be carry-over from other donors' samples.

The V and J genes are TRBV7-6 and TRBJ2-2; 7 nucleotides agree with TRBD1. Germline CDR1 reads SGHVS; CDR2 reads FNYEAQ. The CDR3 totals 15 residues. Trimming cost V 5 bases and J 0 bases; bases outside gene matches: 3. CDR3 nucleotides: TGTGCCAGCAGCACGACAGGGTCGAACACCGGGGAGCTGTTTTTT. As protein: CASSTTGSNTGELFF.

The rearrangement joins TRBV9 to TRBJ1-3; 7 nucleotides line up with TRBD1. Germline loops: CDR1 SGDLS, CDR2 YYNGEE. Trimming cost V 5 bases and J 5 bases; bases outside gene matches: 7. The CDR3 loop spans 14 amino acids. The CDR3 DNA is TGTGCCAGCAGTGCAGGGGGAGGTAGAAACACCATATATTTT. Translated: CASSAGGGRNTIYF.

The chain uses TRBV19 and TRBJ2-5; D remains ambiguous. Germline V lookup: CDR1 LNHDA, CDR2 SQIVND (reference sequence). V lost 5 bases and J 7 bases, leaving 14 bases between the germline ends. The CDR3 extends over 13 amino acids. CDR3: CASSPNLGWTQYF. The DNA of the CDR3 is TGTGCCAGTAGTCCCAACCTTGGTTGGACCCAGTACTTC.

The table lists this clonotype with a few counts. This chain joins TRBV24-1 and TRBJ2-2, with D unclear. V was pared by 2 bases and J by 2 bases, with 20 bases between. Germline V gene sequence: CDR1 KGHDR, CDR2 SFDVKD. This CDR3 region has 19 residues. CDR3 coding DNA: TGTGCCACCAGTGATTCACCCCCGTCCCGTCTTAGAAACACCGGGGAGCTGTTTTTT. The encoded protein is CATSDSPPSRLRNTGELFF.

This sequence joins TRBV9 and TRBJ2-3; unclear D gene. Trimming took off 0 bases at V and 5 bases at J, with 10 bases between the two ends. The CDR3 runs 14 residues. Germline V lookup: CDR1 SGDLS, CDR2 YYNGEE. As DNA, the CDR3 is TGTGCCAGCAGCGTAGAGTACACTCTAGATACGCAGTATTTT. Its protein is CASSVEYTLDTQYF.

The rearrangement uses TRBV6-5 and TRBJ1-4, with a tentative D call TRBD1 (6 bases). CDR3 length: 16 residues. Germline-derived CDR1 and CDR2 are MNHEY and SVGAGI. V lost 5 bases and J lost 7, with 20 bases in between. The DNA of the CDR3 is TGTGCCAGCAGTAACACGCCCGGGACATATGGTGAAAAACTGTTTTTT. Protein: CASSNTPGTYGEKLFF.

Only a few counts were recorded for this clonotype. This CDR3 reads CASSFLGGQDQPQHF. The CDR3 bases are TGTGCCAGCAGCTTTCTTGGGGGTCAAGATCAGCCCCAGCATTTT. The chain employs TRBV27 and TRBJ1-5; the D gene is possibly TRBD1 (5 bases). This CDR3 spans 15 amino acids. In germline, CDR1 is MNHEY, CDR2 SMNVEV (reference sequence). V was clipped by 6 bases and J by 5 bases, with 17 bases between them.

The CDR3 sequence: CASSYLAGRDRDPQYF. Here the CDR3 DNA reads TGTGCCAGCAGTTACCTAGCGGGGAGAGATCGGGATCCGCAGTATTTT. The chain joins TRBV27 to TRBJ2-3; the match to TRBD2 covers 9 bases. Trimming took 4 bases from V and 10 from J; bases not matched to a gene: 15. Germline values: CDR1 MNHEY, CDR2 SMNVEV (reference sequence). There are 16 residues in the CDR3.

The V and J genes are TRBV7-9 and TRBJ2-1, with a tentative D call TRBD2 (6 bases). This CDR3 contains 14 residues. Trimming shortened V by 5 bases and J by 8 bases, and 16 bases separated the two germline ends. The germline V gene encodes CDR1 SEHNR and CDR2 FQNEAQ (reference sequence). The DNA of the CDR3 is TGTGCCAGCAGCGGCTCTCGGGGGTCATATGAGCAGTTCTTC. Residues: CASSGSRGSYEQFF.

This clonotype showed up just a few times. The chain combines TRBV19 with TRBJ1-1; D is perhaps TRBD1 (5 bases). CDR3 length equals 15 residues. V was trimmed by 5 bases and J by 1 base, leaving 14 bases between them. In germline, CDR1 is LNHDA, CDR2 SQIVND (reference sequence). CDR3 residues: CASSAQGTPNTEAFF. The CDR3 coding sequence is TGTGCCAGTAGTGCACAAGGGACGCCGAACACTGAAGCTTTCTTT. The whole variable domain, filled in from reference TRBV19 and TRBJ1-1, reads DGGITQSPKYLFRKEGQNVTLSCEQNLNHDAMYWYRQDPGQGLRLIYYSQIVNDFQKGDIAEGYSVSREKKESFPLTVTSAQKNPTAFYLCASSAQGTPNTEAFFGQGTRLTVV.

Only a few counts were recorded for this clonotype. The rearrangement links TRBV25-1 to TRBJ2-7; 9 bases are a match to TRBD1. V gave up 2 bases and J gave up 5 bases; unmatched junction bases: 7. Germline CDR1 reads MGHDK; CDR2 reads SYGVNS. The CDR3 runs 15 residues. Written as DNA, the CDR3 is TGTGCCAGCAGTGAAACCGGGACAGGGTTCGACGAGCAGTACTTC. Its protein is CASSETGTGFDEQYF.

This clonotype was counted many times. The V call is TRBV7-6, the J call TRBJ2-1; 11 bases are shared with TRBD2. Losses at the gene ends were 5 bases for V and 7 bases for J; bases not matched to a gene: 10. This CDR3 contains 16 residues. The germline gives CDR1 SGHVS, CDR2 FNYEAQ. The CDR3 protein is CASSPLAGGTHNEQFF. The CDR3 coding sequence is TGTGCCAGCAGCCCGCTAGCGGGGGGTACCCATAATGAGCAGTTCTTC.

Many counts were recorded for this clonotype. V usage is TRBV7-8 and J usage is TRBJ1-1, with D perhaps matching TRBD1 (6 bases). V was shortened by 3 bases and J by 1 base, with 15 bases between the two germline ends. Germline loops: CDR1 SGHVS, CDR2 FQNEAQ. The CDR3 contains 16 residues. The CDR3 sequence: CASSFGTTFGNTEAFF. The CDR3 DNA is TGTGCCAGCAGCTTCGGGACAACATTTGGGAACACTGAAGCTTTCTTT. The full variable domain, completed using reference TRBV7-8 and TRBJ1-1, is GAGVSQSPRYKVAKRGQDVALRCDPISGHVSLFWYQQALGQGPEFLTYFQNEAQLDKSGLPSDRFFAERPEGSVSTLKIQRTQQEDSAVYLCASSFGTTFGNTEAFFGQGTRLTVV.

The rearrangement joins TRBV7-9 to TRBJ2-2, with D possibly being TRBD2 (5 bases). The CDR3 spans 15 residues. Looked up from germline, CDR1 is SEHNR and CDR2 is FQNEAQ (reference sequence). Trimming removed 1 base from V and 10 bases from J, with 16 bases in between. The CDR3 loop is CASSLEGGQSEELFF. CDR3 in DNA: TGTGCCAGCAGCTTAGAAGGCGGGCAAAGTGAGGAGCTGTTTTTT.

This clonotype was recorded a few times. The V call is TRBV15, the J call TRBJ2-5; D is uncertain. The germline gives CDR1 LNHNV, CDR2 YYDKDF (reference sequence). The CDR3 totals 11 residues. Trimming stripped 4 bases from V and 9 bases from J, with 9 bases between. CDR3: CATSNSGAQYF. CDR3 sequence (DNA): TGTGCCACCAGCAATTCCGGAGCCCAGTACTTC. Using reference TRBV15 and TRBJ2-5 for the parts outside the CDR3, the full variable domain is DAMVIQNPRYQVTQFGKPVTLSCSQTLNHNVMYWYQQKSSQAPKLLFHYYDKDFNNEADTPDNFQSRRPNTSFCFLDIRSPGLGDTAMYLCATSNSGAQYFGPGTRLLVL.

This CDR3 reads CASSYELLTEAFF. DNA of the CDR3: TGTGCCAGCAGTTACGAGCTACTTACTGAAGCTTTCTTT. The chain joins TRBV6-5 to TRBJ1-1; D gene unclear. The germline V gene has CDR1 MNHEY and CDR2 SVGAGI. V dropped 2 bases and J dropped 5 bases, with 9 bases sitting between them. CDR3 length: 13 amino acids.

The V call is TRBV28, the J call TRBJ2-1; D is possibly TRBD1 (6 bases). CDR3 size: 12 residues. Per the germline V gene, CDR1 is MDHEN and CDR2 is SYDVKM. Trimming left V 3 bases short and J 15 bases short, with 15 bases between. For the CDR3, the DNA is TGTGCCAGCAGTTTTGTTGGGGACAAGCTGTTCTTC. It specifies CASSFVGDKLFF. Filled out from reference TRBV28 and TRBJ2-1, the complete variable domain reads DVKVTQSSRYLVKRTGEKVFLECVQDMDHENMFWYRQDPGLGLRLIYFSYDVKMKEKGDIPEGYSVSREKKERFSLILESASTNQTSMYLCASSFVGDKLFFGPGTRLTVL.